This TCR beta chain was sequenced during a study of blood T cell repertoires in COVID-19. Measured with immunoSEQ multiplex PCR; TCRdb has only the in-frame clones, and not every one. The data contain approximately 300,000 clones, 85% to 90% of them singletons. To note about this clone: An end of the junction does not agree with germline; a read error may underlie this.

This CDR3 comprises 12 residues. The V gene's germline CDR1 is MNHNY and CDR2 SVGAGI (reference sequence). The chain employs TRBV6-6 and TRBJ1-4; 9 positions agree with TRBD1. The specimen was PBMCs or T cells enriched from blood (not recorded which). This clonotype originated in a young woman who had recovered from COVID-19. The CDR3 bases are TGTGCCAGCAGTTACGGGGACAGGGACGAGGTTTTT. Encoded protein: CASSYGDRDEVF.